This TCR beta chain was captured in a study of shared clonotypes between healthy human individuals. Findings of the study overall: In having few donors, the study represented limited genetic and exposure-history diversity.

Here immunoSEQ multiplex PCR was the method, and the copy in TCRdb shows in-frame clones only, minus some. Here the sample spans about 2 million clones, about 95% being singletons. This CDR3 spans 11 amino acids. V was cut by 2 bases and J by 7 bases, with 3 bases left in between. Germline CDR1 is SGHTS and CDR2 is YDEGEE. As concerns this clone: Its antigen is unidentified.

Positively selected for CCR7, the CD45RO-negative cells used as naive CD8 cells excluded terminally differentiated effector memory CD45RA+ cells. The source material was naive CD8+ T cells sorted from blood. This TCR was sampled from a young man in good health. The chain joins TRBV5-8 to TRBJ2-2; D uncertain. CDR3 nucleotide sequence: TGTGCCAGCAGCTTTGGCGGGGAGCTGTTTTTT. Translated: CASSFGGELFF.